This TCR beta chain appears in the sequencing data of a study of shared clonotypes between healthy human individuals. For the study at large: A couple of female and a few male donors aged 18 to 49 were enrolled.

Unsorted samples, those not sorted, used approximately 100 million PBMCs for genomic DNA. Data came from immunoSEQ multiplex PCR; TCRdb stores just in-frame clones and leaves some out. Seen here are hundreds of thousands of clones, around three quarters observed once, and the top ten hold around 12%. CDR1 and CDR2 (germline): SGDLS, YYNGEE. V was clipped by 4 bases and J by 1 base; unmatched bases: 10. The CDR3 length is 17 residues. The sequencing input was PBMCs. The chain recombines TRBV9 with TRBJ2-1; 8 bases are a match to TRBD2. The origin of this receptor is a woman aged 40-49 years in good health. Some clones in this sample may be carry-over from other donors' samples. CDR3: CASSPRGGSGSYNEQFF. CDR3 DNA: TGTGCCAGCAGCCCCCGGGGGGGTTCGGGATCCTACAATGAGCAGTTCTTC. Based on the CDR3 plus reference TRBV9 and TRBJ2-1, the full variable domain is DSGVTQTPKHLITATGQRVTLRCSPRSGDLSVYWYQQSLDQGLQFLIQYYNGEERAKGNILERFSAQQFPDLHSELNLSSLELGDSALYFCASSPRGGSGSYNEQFFGPGTRLTVL.